A selection of T cell receptor beta chains follows, all from one sample in a study of post-analysis software for immune sequencing data. From the PCR reads, TCRdb called clonotypes with MiXCR, one entry per CDR3 protein. This sample has around 260,000 distinct CDR3 sequences, with less than 40% found just once. Sequences were obtained from blood. Every receptor here comes from a girl under 18 with multiple sclerosis. Each CDR3 is given with its conserved first and last residue. Each record gives: V gene, J gene, clone size, D gene, CDR3 DNA, CDR3 protein. A D gene is named only where the DNA matches it firmly. Clone size is not always given. Where it is, it says once, few, many or a class for expanded clones.

V gene: TRBV7-9; J gene: TRBJ2-1; clone size: many; D gene: TRBD1; CDR3 DNA: TGTGCCAGCAGCCCCGGGACAGGTGACAATGAGCAGTTCTTC; CDR3 protein: CASSPGTGDNEQFF
V gene: TRBV29-1; J gene: TRBJ2-7; clone size: NA; D gene: NA; CDR3 DNA: TGCAGCGTTGAAGGGACGCCGGACACAGACGTCTACGAGCAGTACTTC; CDR3 protein: CSVEGTPDTDVYEQYF
V gene: TRBV20-1; J gene: TRBJ2-7; clone size: medium-sized; D gene: NA; CDR3 DNA: TGCAGTGCGTCCAGGGACATTCCCTACGAGCAGTACTTC; CDR3 protein: CSASRDIPYEQYF
V gene: TRBV28; J gene: TRBJ1-2; clone size: many; D gene: NA; CDR3 DNA: TGTGCCAGCAGCCCCAACCTTCCGGGACGGTCATCTGGCTACACCTTC; CDR3 protein: CASSPNLPGRSSGYTF
V gene: TRBV6-4; J gene: TRBJ2-2; clone size: NA; D gene: NA; CDR3 DNA: TGTGCCAGCCACAGCGGCACCGGGGAGCTGTTTTTT; CDR3 protein: CASHSGTGELFF
V gene: TRBV5-6; J gene: TRBJ2-4; clone size: many; D gene: NA; CDR3 DNA: TGTGCCAGCAGCTTGGGCGAGATCCGATTAGCCAAAAACATTCAGTACTTC; CDR3 protein: CASSLGEIRLAKNIQYF
V gene: TRBV9; J gene: TRBJ2-3; clone size: NA; D gene: TRBD1; CDR3 DNA: TGTGCCAGCAGCAGACAGGGACCAGATACGCAGTATTTT; CDR3 protein: CASSRQGPDTQYF
V gene: TRBV7-9; J gene: TRBJ2-5; clone size: NA; D gene: NA; CDR3 DNA: TGTGCCAGCAGCCCGCCCGGGGACAATGAGCAGTACTTC; CDR3 protein: CASSPPGDNEQYF
V gene: TRBV6-2/TRBV6-3; J gene: TRBJ2-1; clone size: NA; D gene: NA; CDR3 DNA: TGTGCCAGCCGGACCAGGGGCTCCTACAATGAGCAGTTCTTC; CDR3 protein: CASRTRGSYNEQFF
V gene: TRBV29-1; J gene: TRBJ2-5; clone size: once; D gene: NA; CDR3 DNA: TGCAGCGTTGTTTTCGGAGGGACCCAGTACTTC; CDR3 protein: CSVVFGGTQYF
V gene: TRBV5-1; J gene: TRBJ2-1; clone size: few; D gene: TRBD2; CDR3 DNA: TGCGCCAGCAGCCCGGGACTAGCGGGAGGCGGGGGTAATGAGCAGTTCTTC; CDR3 protein: CASSPGLAGGGGNEQFF
V gene: TRBV5-1; J gene: TRBJ2-1; clone size: NA; D gene: TRBD2; CDR3 DNA: TGCGCCAGCAGCCTTAGCGGGGGGAGCTCCCACAATGAGCAGTTCTTC; CDR3 protein: CASSLSGGSSHNEQFF
V gene: TRBV29-1; J gene: TRBJ1-5; clone size: NA; D gene: NA; CDR3 DNA: TGCAGCGTGGGGGCAAGCAATCAGCCCCAGCATTTT; CDR3 protein: CSVGASNQPQHF
V gene: TRBV7-2; J gene: TRBJ2-3; clone size: many; D gene: NA; CDR3 DNA: TGTGCCAGCAGCTTAGGGGGTAGGGTGGGCCCCACAGATACGCAGTATTTT; CDR3 protein: CASSLGGRVGPTDTQYF
V gene: TRBV18; J gene: TRBJ2-7; clone size: many; D gene: NA; CDR3 DNA: TGTGCCAGCTCTCCAAAACTTAGCTCCTACGAGCAGTACTTC; CDR3 protein: CASSPKLSSYEQYF
V gene: TRBV12-3/TRBV12-4; J gene: TRBJ2-4; clone size: many; D gene: TRBD1; CDR3 DNA: TGTGCCAGCAGCGATGACAGGGATAGCATTCAGTACTTC; CDR3 protein: CASSDDRDSIQYF
V gene: TRBV6-5; J gene: TRBJ2-1; clone size: NA; D gene: TRBD1; CDR3 DNA: TGTGCCAGCAGCCCCGGACAGGTTTGGGAGTTCTTC; CDR3 protein: CASSPGQVWEFF
V gene: TRBV20-1; J gene: TRBJ2-7; clone size: NA; D gene: NA; CDR3 DNA: TGCAGTGCTAGAGGGACGGGATCCTACTACGAGCAGTACTTC; CDR3 protein: CSARGTGSYYEQYF
V gene: TRBV7-9; J gene: TRBJ2-7; clone size: NA; D gene: TRBD2; CDR3 DNA: TGTGCCAGCAGCCAGGGACTACCGCCTGACGAGCAGTACTTC; CDR3 protein: CASSQGLPPDEQYF
V gene: TRBV29-1; J gene: TRBJ1-1; clone size: many; D gene: TRBD1; CDR3 DNA: TGCAGCGTCGGACAGGGGACTGAAGCTTTCTTT; CDR3 protein: CSVGQGTEAFF
V gene: TRBV7-3; J gene: TRBJ2-3; clone size: NA; D gene: TRBD1; CDR3 DNA: TGTGCCAGCAGCCTACAGGGGGAACTCACAGATACGCAGTATTTT; CDR3 protein: CASSLQGELTDTQYF
V gene: TRBV24-1; J gene: TRBJ2-1; clone size: many; D gene: TRBD1; CDR3 DNA: TGTGCCACGGAGAGACAGGGGGAGTTTTACAATGAGCAGTTCTTC; CDR3 protein: CATERQGEFYNEQFF
V gene: TRBV5-1; J gene: TRBJ2-5; clone size: NA; D gene: TRBD2; CDR3 DNA: TGCGCCAGCAGCTTGGCCGTTACAATAGCGGGAGGGCCGCGTGTTGAGCAGTACTTC; CDR3 protein: CASSLAVTIAGGPRVEQYF
V gene: TRBV28; J gene: TRBJ2-3; clone size: many; D gene: TRBD1; CDR3 DNA: TGTGCCAGCACCGTACAGGACAGGACCACAGATACGCAGTATTTT; CDR3 protein: CASTVQDRTTDTQYF
V gene: TRBV3-1; J gene: TRBJ1-1; clone size: NA; D gene: TRBD1; CDR3 DNA: TGTGCCAGCAAGACAGGGGTCACTGAAGCTTTCTTT; CDR3 protein: CASKTGVTEAFF
V gene: TRBV27; J gene: TRBJ2-5; clone size: NA; D gene: NA; CDR3 DNA: TGTGCCAGCAGTTTTCCCGGAGTGGGTGAGCAGTACTTC; CDR3 protein: CASSFPGVGEQYF
V gene: TRBV28; J gene: TRBJ1-2; clone size: many; D gene: NA; CDR3 DNA: TGTGCCAGCAGTTTACTGCCCAGGCCCAATAACTATGGCTACACCTTC; CDR3 protein: CASSLLPRPNNYGYTF
V gene: TRBV5-1; J gene: TRBJ2-1; clone size: NA; D gene: NA; CDR3 DNA: TGCGCCAGCAGCTTGGGGGGTAGCCTGGATGAGCAGTTCTTC; CDR3 protein: CASSLGGSLDEQFF
V gene: TRBV28; J gene: TRBJ1-2; clone size: many; D gene: TRBD1; CDR3 DNA: TGTGCCAGCAGTGCCGCAGGGGGCAAGGACTATGGCTACACCTTC; CDR3 protein: CASSAAGGKDYGYTF
V gene: TRBV10-1; J gene: TRBJ1-1; clone size: NA; D gene: NA; CDR3 DNA: TGCGCCAGCAGCCAGACACTTTCCTCCCTAGAAGCTTTCTTT; CDR3 protein: CASSQTLSSLEAFF
V gene: TRBV29-1; J gene: TRBJ2-5; clone size: many; D gene: TRBD1; CDR3 DNA: TGCAGCGTGGCACAGGGGGAGACCCAGTACTTC; CDR3 protein: CSVAQGETQYF